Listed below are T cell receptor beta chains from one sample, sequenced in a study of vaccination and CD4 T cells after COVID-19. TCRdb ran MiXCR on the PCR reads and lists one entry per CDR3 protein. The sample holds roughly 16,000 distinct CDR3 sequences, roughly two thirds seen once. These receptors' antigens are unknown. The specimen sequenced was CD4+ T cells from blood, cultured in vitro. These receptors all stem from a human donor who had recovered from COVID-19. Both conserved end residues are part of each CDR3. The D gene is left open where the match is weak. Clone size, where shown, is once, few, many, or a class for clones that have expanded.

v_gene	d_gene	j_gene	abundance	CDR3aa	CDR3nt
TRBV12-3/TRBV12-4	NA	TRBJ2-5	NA	CASSSPAGTQYF	TGTGCCAGCAGCTCCCCGGCGGGGACCCAGTACTTC
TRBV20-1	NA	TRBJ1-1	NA	CSATRGDTEAFF	TGCAGTGCTACAAGAGGGGACACTGAAGCTTTCTTT
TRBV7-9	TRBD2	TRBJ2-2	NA	CASSSTSGGNTGELFF	TGTGCCAGCAGCTCTACTAGCGGGGGTAACACCGGGGAGCTGTTTTTT
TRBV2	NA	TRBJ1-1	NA	CASSARQFPEAFF	TGTGCCAGCAGTGCGCGACAGTTTCCTGAAGCTTTCTTT
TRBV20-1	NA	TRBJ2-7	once	CSARSLTLSYEQYF	TGCAGTGCTAGATCCCTGACCCTCTCCTACGAGCAGTACTTC
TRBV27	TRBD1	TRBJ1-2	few	CASRVGTDFNYGYTF	TGTGCCAGCAGGGTAGGGACAGACTTTAACTATGGCTACACCTTC
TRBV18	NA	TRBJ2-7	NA	CASSPGGPEQYF	TGTGCCAGCTCACCTGGGGGGCCCGAGCAGTACTTC
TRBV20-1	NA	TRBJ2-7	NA	CSASPEYEQYF	TGCAGTGCTTCCCCCGAATACGAGCAGTACTTC
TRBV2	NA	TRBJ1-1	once	CASMRRFEAFF	TGTGCCAGCATGAGAAGATTTGAAGCTTTCTTT
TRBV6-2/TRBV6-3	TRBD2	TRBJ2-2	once	CASNMAGGSGGELFF	TGTGCCAGCAATATGGCGGGAGGATCAGGCGGGGAGCTGTTTTTT
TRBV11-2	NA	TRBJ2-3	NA	CASSLAGQGTDTQYF	TGTGCCAGCAGCTTAGCCGGACAAGGCACAGATACGCAGTATTTT
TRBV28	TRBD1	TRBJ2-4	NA	CASSWQGVNIQYF	TGTGCCAGCAGTTGGCAGGGGGTAAACATTCAGTACTTC
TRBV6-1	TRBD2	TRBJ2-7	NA	CASRSLSGGTLSYEQYF	TGTGCCAGCAGATCTCTCAGCGGGGGGACTCTTTCCTACGAGCAGTACTTC
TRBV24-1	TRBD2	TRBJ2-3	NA	CATSQSGLAGGTPTDTQYF	TGTGCCACCAGTCAGTCGGGACTAGCGGGGGGGACTCCCACAGATACGCAGTATTTT
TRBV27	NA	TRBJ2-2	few	CASSLSGRNTGELFF	TGTGCCAGCAGTTTATCGGGCCGGAACACCGGGGAGCTGTTTTTT
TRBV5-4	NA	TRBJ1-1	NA	CASSWKTEAFF	TGTGCCAGCAGCTGGAAAACTGAAGCTTTCTTT
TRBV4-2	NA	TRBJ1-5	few	CASSQNPHNQPQHF	TGTGCCAGCAGCCAAAACCCACACAATCAGCCCCAGCATTTT
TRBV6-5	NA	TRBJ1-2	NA	CASSYRSPAKFYGYTF	TGTGCCAGCAGTTACCGCTCCCCAGCGAAATTCTATGGCTACACCTTC
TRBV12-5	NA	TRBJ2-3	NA	CASGSDTDTQYF	TGTGCTAGTGGTTCGGACACAGATACGCAGTATTTT
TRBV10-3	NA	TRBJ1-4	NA	CAISTGRDEKLFF	TGTGCCATCAGTACAGGGAGGGATGAAAAACTGTTTTTT
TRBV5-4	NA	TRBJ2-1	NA	CASSSLVSSYNEQFF	TGTGCCAGCAGCTCACTCGTTAGCTCCTACAATGAGCAGTTCTTC
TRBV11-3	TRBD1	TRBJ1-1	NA	CASSWKGQENTEAFF	TGTGCCAGCAGCTGGAAGGGACAGGAGAACACTGAAGCTTTCTTT
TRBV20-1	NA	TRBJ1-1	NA	CSAPHLGNTEAFF	TGCAGTGCCCCTCACCTGGGGAACACTGAAGCTTTCTTT
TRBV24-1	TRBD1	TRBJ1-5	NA	CATSRGQEAGQPQHF	TGTGCCACCAGTCGCGGACAGGAGGCCGGGCAGCCCCAGCATTTT
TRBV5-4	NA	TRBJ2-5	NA	CASSAPAAQETQYF	TGTGCCAGCAGCGCCCCAGCGGCCCAAGAGACCCAGTACTTC
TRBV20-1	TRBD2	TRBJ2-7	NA	CSARASGHSYEQYF	TGCAGTGCTAGGGCTAGCGGGCACTCCTACGAGCAGTACTTC
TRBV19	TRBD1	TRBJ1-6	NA	CASSIGTGRNSPLHF	TGTGCCAGTAGTATTGGGACAGGGCGGAATTCACCCCTCCACTTT